What follows describes a single TCR beta chain. Its antigen is not identified. The sample holds other DNA sequences that translate to the same CDR3. The data were obtained in a study of CD8+ T cells in alopecia areata. Study information: Treated patients were dosed with oral tofacitinib, taking 5 to 10 mg twice daily. Tofacitinib administration persisted for 6 to 18 months, succeeded by 6 months off drug. Notes on the study in general: Patients shared TCRs less clearly than mice did, possibly owing to HLA.

Specimens obtained from alopecia areata patients comprised lesional scalp punch biopsies and peripheral blood. Germline-derived CDR1 and CDR2 are SGDLS and YYNGEE. Trimming removed 5 bases from V and 4 bases from J; junction bases left unmatched: 11. The CDR3 covers 15 residues. Extracted from the samples, RNA was reverse transcribed into cDNA to serve as the sequencing template. The protocol was immunoSEQ multiplex PCR, while the TCRdb copy is restricted to in-frame clones and leaves out a portion. Among about 15,000 clones listed, more than 50% were seen once. Sample: skin. The rearrangement joins TRBV9 to TRBJ2-5; 7 nucleotides agree with TRBD2. The receptor comes from a human donor with alopecia areata. Here the CDR3 DNA reads TGTGCCAGCAGTCTGGCGGGAGTTACGGGAGAGACCCAGTACTTC. It translates to CASSLAGVTGETQYF.